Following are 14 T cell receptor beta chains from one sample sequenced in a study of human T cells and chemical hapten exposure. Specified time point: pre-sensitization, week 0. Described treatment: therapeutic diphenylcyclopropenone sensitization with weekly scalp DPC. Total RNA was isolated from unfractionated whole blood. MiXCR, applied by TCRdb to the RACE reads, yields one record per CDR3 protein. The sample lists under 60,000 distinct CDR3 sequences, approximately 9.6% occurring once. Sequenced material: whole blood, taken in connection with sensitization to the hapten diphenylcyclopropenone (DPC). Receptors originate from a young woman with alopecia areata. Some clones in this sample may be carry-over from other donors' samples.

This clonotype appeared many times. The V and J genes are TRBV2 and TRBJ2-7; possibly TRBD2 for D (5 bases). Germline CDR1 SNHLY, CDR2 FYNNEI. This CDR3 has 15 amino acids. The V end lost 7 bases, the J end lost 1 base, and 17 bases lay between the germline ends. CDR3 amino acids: CASTRGQAISYEQYF. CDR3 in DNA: TGTGCCAGCACTCGCGGGCAGGCGATATCCTACGAGCAGTACTTC.

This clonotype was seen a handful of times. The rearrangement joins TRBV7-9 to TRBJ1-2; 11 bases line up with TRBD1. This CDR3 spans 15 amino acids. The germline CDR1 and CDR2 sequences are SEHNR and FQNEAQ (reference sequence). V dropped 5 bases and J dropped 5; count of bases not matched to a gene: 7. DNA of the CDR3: TGTGCCAGCAGCCCCTCCGGACAGGGGGCATATGGCTACACCTTC. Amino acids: CASSPSGQGAYGYTF.

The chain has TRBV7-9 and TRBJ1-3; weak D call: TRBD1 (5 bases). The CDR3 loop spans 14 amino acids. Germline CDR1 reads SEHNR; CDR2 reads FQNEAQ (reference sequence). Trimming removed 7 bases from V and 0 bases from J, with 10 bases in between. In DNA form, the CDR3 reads TGTGCCAGCAACCCCGGGGCCTCTGGAAACACCATATATTTT. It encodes CASNPGASGNTIYF.

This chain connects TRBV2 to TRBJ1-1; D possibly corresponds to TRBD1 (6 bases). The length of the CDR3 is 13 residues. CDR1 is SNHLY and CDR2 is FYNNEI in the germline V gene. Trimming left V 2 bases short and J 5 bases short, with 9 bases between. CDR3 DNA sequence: TGTGCCAGCAGTGAAAGGGGGGGAACTGAAGCTTTCTTT. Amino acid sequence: CASSERGGTEAFF.

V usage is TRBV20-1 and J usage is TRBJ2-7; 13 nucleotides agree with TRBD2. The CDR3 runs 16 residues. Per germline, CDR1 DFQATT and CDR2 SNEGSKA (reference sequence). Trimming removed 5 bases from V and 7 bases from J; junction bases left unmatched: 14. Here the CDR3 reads CSAAKQGLAGAGEQYF. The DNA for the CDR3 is TGCAGTGCTGCGAAACAAGGACTAGCGGGGGCGGGTGAGCAGTACTTC.

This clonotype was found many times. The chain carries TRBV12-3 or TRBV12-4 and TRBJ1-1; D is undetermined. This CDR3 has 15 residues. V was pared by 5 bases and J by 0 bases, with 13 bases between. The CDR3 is CASSPHGNMNTEAFF. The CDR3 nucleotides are TGTGCCAGCAGTCCCCACGGAAACATGAACACTGAAGCTTTCTTT.

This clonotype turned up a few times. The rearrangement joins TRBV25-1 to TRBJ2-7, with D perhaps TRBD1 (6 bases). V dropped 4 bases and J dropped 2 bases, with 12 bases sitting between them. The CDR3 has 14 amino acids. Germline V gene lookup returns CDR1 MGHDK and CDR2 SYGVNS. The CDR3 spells CASSGWDKAYEQYF. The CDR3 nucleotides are TGTGCCAGCAGTGGCTGGGACAAAGCCTACGAGCAGTACTTC.

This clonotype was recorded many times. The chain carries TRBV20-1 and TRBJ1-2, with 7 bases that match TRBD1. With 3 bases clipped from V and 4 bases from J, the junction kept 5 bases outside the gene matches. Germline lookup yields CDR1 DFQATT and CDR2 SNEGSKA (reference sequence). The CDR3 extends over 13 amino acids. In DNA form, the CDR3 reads TGCAGTGCTAGTGTCAGGGGGGCCTATGGCTACACCTTC. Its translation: CSASVRGAYGYTF.

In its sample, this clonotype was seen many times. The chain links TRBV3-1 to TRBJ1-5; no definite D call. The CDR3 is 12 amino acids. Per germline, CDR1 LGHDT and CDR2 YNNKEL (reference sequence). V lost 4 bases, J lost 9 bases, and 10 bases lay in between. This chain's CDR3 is CASSRKRRPQHF. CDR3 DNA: TGTGCCAGCAGCCGAAAAAGGAGGCCCCAGCATTTT.

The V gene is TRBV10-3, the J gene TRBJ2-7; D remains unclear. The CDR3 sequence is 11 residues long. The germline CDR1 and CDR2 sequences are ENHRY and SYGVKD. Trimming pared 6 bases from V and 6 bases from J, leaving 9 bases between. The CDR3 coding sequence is TGTGCCATCAGCTCCACGGGCGAGCAGTACTTC. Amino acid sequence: CAISSTGEQYF.

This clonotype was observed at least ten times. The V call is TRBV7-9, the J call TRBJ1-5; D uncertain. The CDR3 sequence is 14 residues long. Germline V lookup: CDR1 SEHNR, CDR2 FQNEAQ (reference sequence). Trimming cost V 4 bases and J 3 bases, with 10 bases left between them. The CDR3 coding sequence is TGTGCCAGCAGCTCTACGGTTGACAATCAGCCCCAGCATTTT. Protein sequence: CASSSTVDNQPQHF. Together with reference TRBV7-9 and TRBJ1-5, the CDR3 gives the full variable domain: DTGVSQNPRHKITKRGQNVTFRCDPISEHNRLYWYRQTLGQGPEFLTYFQNEAQLEKSRLLSDRFSAERPKGSFSTLEIQRTEQGDSAMYLCASSSTVDNQPQHFGDGTRLSIL.

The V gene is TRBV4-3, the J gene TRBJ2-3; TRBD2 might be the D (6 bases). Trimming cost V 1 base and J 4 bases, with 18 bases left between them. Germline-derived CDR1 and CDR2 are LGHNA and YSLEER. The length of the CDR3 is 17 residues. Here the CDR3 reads CASSQGSGFGGADTQYF. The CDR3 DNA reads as TGCGCCAGCAGCCAAGGCAGCGGGTTCGGTGGCGCAGATACGCAGTATTTT.

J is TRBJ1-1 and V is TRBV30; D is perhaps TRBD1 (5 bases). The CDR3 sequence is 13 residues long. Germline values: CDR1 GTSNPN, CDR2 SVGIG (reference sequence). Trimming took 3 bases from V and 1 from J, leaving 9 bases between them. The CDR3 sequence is CAWSRGRNTEAFF. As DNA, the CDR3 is TGTGCCTGGAGCCGGGGGAGGAACACTGAAGCTTTCTTT.

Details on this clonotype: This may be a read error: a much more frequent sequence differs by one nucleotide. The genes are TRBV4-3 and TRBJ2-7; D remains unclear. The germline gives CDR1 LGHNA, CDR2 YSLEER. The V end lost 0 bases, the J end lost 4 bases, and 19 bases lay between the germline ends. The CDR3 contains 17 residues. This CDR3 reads CASSQEVSGRVTYEQYF. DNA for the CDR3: TGCGCCAGCAGCCAAGAAGTTTCAGGACGAGTAACATACGAGCAGTACTTC.